The present TCR beta chain was sequenced within a study of T cell responses to AZD1222 COVID-19 vaccine. This table comes from immunoSEQ multiplex PCR, and its TCRdb copy is limited to in-frame clones, with some not included. The sample yields around 94,000 clones, roughly nine tenths seen once. This specimen consisted of peripheral blood, obtained on day 0 of AZD1222 vaccination. This clonotype originated in an adult in good health.

The CDR3 is CASSGTWDEQFF. CDR3 sequence (DNA): TGTGCCAGCAGCGGCACGTGGGATGAGCAGTTCTTC. The chain recombines TRBV11-3 with TRBJ2-1; the D is unclear. Looked up from germline, CDR1 is SGHNT and CDR2 is YENEEA. Trimming pared 5 bases from V and 8 bases from J, leaving 10 bases between. The CDR3 runs to 12 residues.